These 27 T cell receptor beta chains were all obtained from the same sample, sequenced in a study of T-cell memory formation after mild COVID-19. TCRdb independently ran MiXCR on the 5' RACE reads; one entry per CDR3 protein. This sample has 380,000 or so distinct CDR3 sequences; roughly an eighth occur once, and the top ten carry 22%. The sequencing sample was made of PBMCs or a T cell subset sorted from them (not recorded which). Receptor source: a man aged 18 to 35 who had mild COVID-19 (a few samples of this study predate the infection). Cell type and time point are not known.

This clonotype has more than one count but fewer than ten. The chain recombines TRBV12-3 or TRBV12-4 with TRBJ2-3, with 7 bases lining up with TRBD2. V dropped 7 bases and J dropped 1; count of bases not matched to a gene: 14. This CDR3 spans 17 amino acids. The CDR3 coding sequence is TGTGCCAGCAACCGTAGACTAGCAGGAACAGGCACAGATACGCAGTATTTT. Its translation is CASNRRLAGTGTDTQYF.

The rearrangement joins TRBV5-1 to TRBJ1-2; a possible D gene is TRBD1 (5 bases). The CDR3 has 16 residues. V shed 0 bases and J shed 8 bases, with 20 bases lying between them. Germline V gene data show CDR1 as SGHRS and CDR2 as YFSETQ. The CDR3 DNA sequence: TGCGCCAGCAGCTTGGTGGCGGCAGGGCCCCTCGGGGGCTACACCTTC. Amino acid sequence: CASSLVAAGPLGGYTF.

This clonotype was detected a few times. The CDR3 nucleotides read TGTGCCAGCAGCGTCCAGGGAGGTGAGCAGTTCTTC. It is translated as CASSVQGGEQFF. The V and J genes are TRBV9 and TRBJ2-1; D is perhaps TRBD2 (6 bases). CDR1 and CDR2 (germline): SGDLS, YYNGEE. The CDR3 has 12 amino acids. Trimming stripped 2 bases from V and 9 bases from J, with 9 bases between. The full variable domain, in which reference TRBV9 and TRBJ2-1 provide the parts outside the CDR3, is DSGVTQTPKHLITATGQRVTLRCSPRSGDLSVYWYQQSLDQGLQFLIQYYNGEERAKGNILERFSAQQFPDLHSELNLSSLELGDSALYFCASSVQGGEQFFGPGTRLTVL.

The CDR3, as DNA: TGTGCCAGCAGCTTAGCAGCTTTCCACGCCGGGGAGCTGTTTTTT. This sequence encodes CASSLAAFHAGELFF. V usage is TRBV7-6 and J usage is TRBJ2-2, with D hard to call. This CDR3 contains 15 residues. The ends were cut back, 0 bases at V and 6 bases at J, with 11 bases in the middle. Germline V gene data show CDR1 as SGHVS and CDR2 as FNYEAQ.

This rearrangement joins TRBV7-2 to TRBJ1-2; D uncertain. The V end was cut by 1 base, the J end by 2 bases, with 17 bases between. The CDR3 consists of 17 residues. The germline CDR1 and CDR2 sequences are SGHTA and FQGNSA. The CDR3 sequence is CASSLVVWGKKNYGYTF. In DNA form, the CDR3 reads TGTGCCAGCAGCTTAGTTGTTTGGGGAAAGAAGAACTATGGCTACACCTTC.

This clonotype was observed at least ten times. The gene calls are TRBV7-9 and TRBJ1-1; 7 bases align to TRBD1. The CDR3 sequence is 14 residues long. The V and J ends lost 3 bases and 4 bases, in that order; junction bases with no gene match: 5. Germline V gene data show CDR1 as SEHNR and CDR2 as FQNEAQ (reference sequence). CDR3 DNA: TGTGCCAGCAGCTTGACAGGGCAGGGCACTGAAGCTTTCTTT. Translating gives CASSLTGQGTEAFF.

In its sample, this clonotype was seen many times. This chain connects TRBV5-1 to TRBJ2-3, with a tentative D call TRBD2 (6 bases). Germline assignment: CDR1 SGHRS and CDR2 YFSETQ. CDR3 length equals 14 residues. V was trimmed by 4 bases and J by 5 bases, leaving 14 bases between them. The CDR3 region is CASSRPEGGDTQYF. In DNA form, the CDR3 reads TGCGCCAGCAGCCGGCCGGAGGGTGGAGATACGCAGTATTTT.

This clonotype was seen many times. The chain combines TRBV12-3 or TRBV12-4 with TRBJ1-5; TRBD1 might be the D (5 bases). The V and J ends lost 5 bases and 0 bases respectively, with 11 bases between them. This CDR3 is 15 amino acids long. The CDR3 DNA is TGTGCCAGCAGTACCCGGACACTTAGCAATCAGCCCCAGCATTTT. It specifies CASSTRTLSNQPQHF.

The chain uses TRBV6-2 or TRBV6-3 and TRBJ1-5, with a possible D match to TRBD1 (6 bases). In germline, CDR1 is MNHEY, CDR2 SVGEGT. V was clipped by 6 bases and J by 1 base, with 13 bases between them. This CDR3 region has 15 residues. CDR3 sequence (DNA): TGTGCCAGCAGGGACAGAGAGGGAAGCAATCAGCCCCAGCATTTT. This gives the protein CASRDREGSNQPQHF.

The chain carries TRBV2 and TRBJ1-4, with 10 bases aligning to TRBD1. V shed 6 bases and J 9 bases; nucleotides not matched to a gene: 10. The CDR3 contains 15 residues. Germline loops: CDR1 SNHLY, CDR2 FYNNEI. The chain's CDR3 is CASRTRGDRGQKLFF. DNA for the CDR3: TGTGCCAGCAGGACTCGCGGGGACAGGGGACAAAAACTGTTTTTT.

This clonotype was picked up many times. The chain has TRBV7-9 and TRBJ2-1; TRBD1 aligns across 9 bases. The germline CDR1 and CDR2 sequences are SEHNR and FQNEAQ (reference sequence). Trimming removed 5 bases from V and 7 bases from J; junction bases left unmatched: 9. The CDR3 is 15 residues long. The CDR3 region has the DNA TGTGCCAGCAGCCCAGGGGGGACAGGGCCAAATGAGCAGTTCTTC. It codes for CASSPGGTGPNEQFF.

This chain connects TRBV5-8 to TRBJ1-3, with D possibly TRBD1 on 6 matching bases. Germline assignment: CDR1 SGHTS and CDR2 YDEGEE. Trimming took 4 bases from V and 2 from J, leaving 19 bases between them. The CDR3 totals 17 residues. In DNA form, the CDR3 reads TGTGCCAGCAGCCTCACTCTTACAGGGATGGCTGGAAACACCATATATTTT. Protein: CASSLTLTGMAGNTIYF.

The V gene is TRBV7-6, the J gene TRBJ2-2; 10 bases match TRBD2. V lost 5 bases and J lost 0; bases outside the gene matches: 6. The CDR3 extends over 17 amino acids. Germline CDR1 and CDR2: SGHVS and FNYEAQ. DNA for the CDR3: TGTGCCAGCAGCCTTCTAGCGGGGGTTTCGAACACCGGGGAGCTGTTTTTT. Encoded protein: CASSLLAGVSNTGELFF.

This clonotype was picked up a small number of times. The chain combines TRBV9 with TRBJ2-7; 9 bases align to TRBD1. CDR1 is SGDLS, CDR2 YYNGEE, per germline. This CDR3 has 14 amino acids. The trim removed 0 bases at V and 6 bases at J, leaving 4 bases unmatched. The CDR3 is CASSVVGTGSEQYF. Written as DNA, the CDR3 is TGTGCCAGCAGCGTAGTGGGGACAGGGTCCGAGCAGTACTTC. Supplemented by reference TRBV9 and TRBJ2-7, the full variable domain reads DSGVTQTPKHLITATGQRVTLRCSPRSGDLSVYWYQQSLDQGLQFLIQYYNGEERAKGNILERFSAQQFPDLHSELNLSSLELGDSALYFCASSVVGTGSEQYFGPGTRLTVT.

This rearrangement joins TRBV9 to TRBJ1-1, with unresolved D. The CDR3 is 14 amino acids. Germline lookup yields CDR1 SGDLS and CDR2 YYNGEE. Trimming removed 4 bases at V and 4 bases at J, with 14 bases between. CDR3 in amino acids: CASSPEKGGTEAFF. The CDR3 DNA reads as TGTGCCAGCAGCCCAGAAAAGGGTGGCACTGAAGCTTTCTTT.

Points on this clonotype: A much bigger clone sits one base away, suggesting this may be a read error. V gene TRBV5-4 combines with J gene TRBJ1-2; no reliable D call. In germline, CDR1 is SGHNT, CDR2 YYREEE (reference sequence). The length of the CDR3 is 12 residues. Between the trimmed V and J ends, which lost 3 bases and 4 bases, there was a span of 7 bases. For the CDR3, the DNA is TGTGCCAGCAGCTCGGACGGCTATGGCTACACCTTC. Its protein is CASSSDGYGYTF.

The V call is TRBV7-9, the J call TRBJ2-3, with a weak D call TRBD2 (5 bases). Trimming left V 2 bases short and J 5 bases short, with 17 bases between. The CDR3 loop spans 16 amino acids. Germline V gene sequence: CDR1 SEHNR, CDR2 FQNEAQ (reference sequence). The chain's CDR3 is CASSLSLSTSGDTQYF. The CDR3 DNA is TGTGCCAGCAGCTTATCATTATCTACGAGCGGAGATACGCAGTATTTT.

This rearrangement joins TRBV7-9 to TRBJ2-1; possible D gene TRBD2, 5 bases. Germline CDR1 reads SEHNR; CDR2 reads FQNEAQ (reference sequence). The CDR3 is 16 amino acids. Trimming removed 6 bases at V and 8 bases at J, with 23 bases between. As DNA, the CDR3 is TGTGCCAGCAGAATCACAGCTACGCCTGAGGACTATGAGCAGTTCTTC. Encoded protein: CASRITATPEDYEQFF.

This clonotype has more than one count but fewer than ten. The chain couples TRBV15 to TRBJ1-1; D remains unclear. Germline V gene data show CDR1 as LNHNV and CDR2 as YYDKDF (reference sequence). V lost 1 base, J lost 2 bases, and 8 bases lay in between. This CDR3 comprises 14 residues. DNA of the CDR3: TGTGCCACCAGCAGAGTAGAGACTAACACTGAAGCTTTCTTT. Protein: CATSRVETNTEAFF. Variable domain in full (rest from reference TRBV15 and TRBJ1-1): DAMVIQNPRYQVTQFGKPVTLSCSQTLNHNVMYWYQQKSSQAPKLLFHYYDKDFNNEADTPDNFQSRRPNTSFCFLDIRSPGLGDTAMYLCATSRVETNTEAFFGQGTRLTVV.

This clonotype was detected a few times. The genes are TRBV5-4 and TRBJ1-1, with D possibly matching TRBD1 (5 bases). The CDR3 spans 13 residues. The V end lost 3 bases, the J end lost 3 bases, and 9 bases lay between the germline ends. CDR1 is SGHNT and CDR2 is YYREEE in the germline V gene (reference sequence). The DNA for the CDR3 is TGTGCCAGCAGCTCGGGGGGAGACACTGAAGCTTTCTTT. Translating gives CASSSGGDTEAFF.

V is TRBV7-8 and J is TRBJ2-5; weak D call: TRBD2 (6 bases). Looked up from germline, CDR1 is SGHVS and CDR2 is FQNEAQ. The CDR3 runs 14 residues. V shed 5 bases and J shed 5 bases, with 15 bases lying between them. The CDR3 DNA reads TGTGCCAGCAGCCGGCGGGGAGCTCGGGAGACCCAGTACTTC. This codes for CASSRRGARETQYF. Based on the CDR3 plus reference TRBV7-8 and TRBJ2-5, the full variable domain is GAGVSQSPRYKVAKRGQDVALRCDPISGHVSLFWYQQALGQGPEFLTYFQNEAQLDKSGLPSDRFFAERPEGSVSTLKIQRTQQEDSAVYLCASSRRGARETQYFGPGTRLLVL.

This clonotype was counted once. The rearrangement joins TRBV6-6 to TRBJ1-1, with 7 positions matching TRBD1. V was pared by 3 bases and J by 3 bases, with 4 bases of the junction left unmatched. The CDR3 covers 14 residues. Germline CDR1 is MNHNY and CDR2 is SVGAGI (reference sequence). The CDR3 protein is CASSYAGGDTEAFF. The DNA of the CDR3 is TGTGCCAGCAGTTATGCAGGGGGGGACACTGAAGCTTTCTTT.

This clonotype has a handful of counts. The rearrangement uses TRBV25-1 and TRBJ1-2; D call uncertain. V lost 2 bases and J lost 2, with 6 bases in between. Germline lookup yields CDR1 MGHDK and CDR2 SYGVNS. This CDR3 region has 13 residues. CDR3 in amino acids: CASSETANYGYTF. The CDR3 nucleotides read TGTGCCAGCAGTGAAACAGCCAACTATGGCTACACCTTC.

This clonotype was detected a few times. The rearrangement uses TRBV21-1 and TRBJ2-7; the tabulated D call, TRBD1, remains unverified against the DNA. TRBV21-1 has pseudogene status. The CDR3 runs to 14 residues. CDR3 sequence: CASSKVPDRGEQYV. The CDR3 nucleotides are TGTGCCAGCAGCAAAGTCCCGGACAGGGGTGAGCAGTACGTC.

J is TRBJ2-6 and V is TRBV6-2 or TRBV6-3, with D unclear. The CDR3 runs to 15 residues. CDR1 and CDR2 from the germline V gene are MNHEY and SVGEGT. V was clipped by 5 bases and J by 0 bases, with 8 bases between them. In nucleotides, the CDR3 is TGTGCCAGCAGTCACATCAGCTCTGGGGCCAACGTCCTGACTTTC. This codes for CASSHISSGANVLTF.

This rearrangement joins TRBV11-3 to TRBJ2-6, with D perhaps being TRBD1 or TRBD2 (6 bases each). Germline lookup yields CDR1 SGHNT and CDR2 YENEEA. This CDR3 spans 15 amino acids. With 3 bases removed from V and 8 bases from J, the gap between germline ends came to 14 bases. CDR3 region: CASSFGGAGSNVLTF. The CDR3 DNA follows: TGTGCCAGCAGCTTTGGGGGCGCGGGATCCAACGTCCTGACTTTC.

This clonotype occurred a few times. V gene TRBV15 combines with J gene TRBJ1-1, with a tentative D call TRBD1 (5 bases). The CDR3 loop spans 15 amino acids. Per the germline V gene, CDR1 is LNHNV and CDR2 is YYDKDF (reference sequence). Trimming shortened V by 0 bases and J by 8 bases, and 16 bases separated the two germline ends. The CDR3 reads CATSRDTGRAPEAFF. DNA of the CDR3: TGTGCCACCAGCAGAGACACAGGCAGAGCTCCAGAAGCTTTCTTT.